These 23 T cell receptor beta chains came from one sample sequenced in a study of OX40 agonist ivuxolimab in advanced cancers. Only in-frame clones appear in the TCRdb table, and some are missing; sequencing was by immunoSEQ multiplex PCR. The sample holds 70,000 or so clones; around 89% are singletons and the top ten take about 10%. This specimen was CD4+ or CD8+ T cells sorted from blood, taken in a trial of the OX40 agonist ivuxolimab. These receptor sequences come from an adult with an advanced solid tumor such as melanoma, head and neck, liver or kidney cancer.

The gene calls are TRBV4-1 and TRBJ2-3; 9 bases match TRBD2. V trimming: 1 base; J trimming: 2 bases; junction bases outside the gene matches: 16. Looked up from germline, CDR1 is MGHRA and CDR2 is YSYEKL. This CDR3 has 20 amino acids. The CDR3 protein is CASSQGAGGPLRANTDTQYF. CDR3 nucleotides: TGCGCCAGCAGCCAAGGGGCGGGAGGGCCTCTTCGGGCAAACACAGATACGCAGTATTTT.

The chain carries TRBV5-1 and TRBJ1-4, with a possible D match to TRBD1 (5 bases). Per germline, CDR1 SGHRS and CDR2 YFSETQ. The CDR3 extends over 16 amino acids. The V and J ends lost 2 bases and 5 bases respectively, with 16 bases between them. The CDR3, as DNA: TGCGCCAGCAGCTTACAACGGTCTGGGGCGAATGAAAAACTGTTTTTT. Its translation is CASSLQRSGANEKLFF.

This clone turned up a few times. The chain recombines TRBV4-3 with TRBJ2-3; D possibly corresponds to TRBD2 (7 bases). The V and J ends lost 4 bases and 7 bases respectively, with 15 bases between them. Germline-derived CDR1 and CDR2 are LGHNA and YSLEER. The CDR3 spans 14 residues. DNA of the CDR3: TGCGCCAGCAGCCTAAGTGGGGGGGCGAATACGCAGTATTTT. Its protein product is CASSLSGGANTQYF.

This clone was counted a single time. V and J are TRBV9 and TRBJ2-3, with D tentatively TRBD1 or TRBD2 (5 bases each). The V and J ends lost 0 bases and 5 bases respectively, with 10 bases between them. This CDR3 spans 14 amino acids. Germline V gives CDR1 SGDLS, CDR2 YYNGEE. CDR3 loop: CASSVGTRGDTQYF. CDR3 DNA: TGTGCCAGCAGCGTAGGTACTAGGGGAGATACGCAGTATTTT. The full variable domain, rest sourced from reference TRBV9 and TRBJ2-3, is DSGVTQTPKHLITATGQRVTLRCSPRSGDLSVYWYQQSLDQGLQFLIQYYNGEERAKGNILERFSAQQFPDLHSELNLSSLELGDSALYFCASSVGTRGDTQYFGPGTRLTVL.

The V gene is TRBV18, the J gene TRBJ2-7; D tentatively fits TRBD1 or TRBD2 (5 bases each). The germline CDR1 and CDR2 sequences are KGHSH and LQKENI. V was clipped by 2 bases and J by 5 bases, with 13 bases between them. The CDR3 contains 14 residues. The CDR3: CASSPERDPHEQYF. In nucleotides, the CDR3 is TGTGCCAGCTCACCAGAAAGGGACCCCCACGAGCAGTACTTC. Full variable domain (rest looked up from reference TRBV18 and TRBJ2-7): NAGVMQNPRHLVRRRGQEARLRCSPMKGHSHVYWYRQLPEEGLKFMVYLQKENIIDESGMPKERFSAEFPKEGPSILRIQQVVRGDSAAYFCASSPERDPHEQYFGPGTRLTVT.

The chain carries TRBV11-2 and TRBJ2-7; D ambiguous. Looked up from germline, CDR1 is SGHAT and CDR2 is FQNNGV. The CDR3 spans 14 residues. Trimming removed 4 bases at V and 6 bases at J, with 16 bases between. CDR3 DNA sequence: TGTGCCAGCAGCTCTGGACCGGCCCCAAGCGAGCAGTACTTC. Its translation: CASSSGPAPSEQYF. Looking up the rest from reference TRBV11-2 and TRBJ2-7 gives the full variable domain: EAGVAQSPRYKIIEKRQSVAFWCNPISGHATLYWYQQILGQGPKLLIQFQNNGVVDDSQLPKDRFSAERLKGVDSTLKIQPAKLEDSAVYLCASSSGPAPSEQYFGPGTRLTVT.

The CDR3 bases are TGTGCCAGCAGCCGGGGCGGGGGGGCGCGCACTGAAGCTTTCTTT. This sequence encodes CASSRGGGARTEAFF. The chain joins TRBV27 to TRBJ1-1, with a weak D call TRBD1 (6 bases). This CDR3 has 15 residues. V shed 6 bases and J shed 4 bases, with 18 bases lying between them. Germline V gene data show CDR1 as MNHEY and CDR2 as SMNVEV (reference sequence).

The chain combines TRBV11-3 with TRBJ2-2; 10 bases agree with TRBD1. The CDR3 contains 17 residues. V was clipped by 5 bases and J by 4 bases; unmatched bases: 10. Germline V lookup: CDR1 SGHNT, CDR2 YENEEA. CDR3 loop: CASSPRQGARGTGELFF. The CDR3, as DNA: TGTGCCAGCAGCCCAAGACAGGGGGCGCGAGGCACCGGGGAGCTGTTTTTT. Supplemented by reference TRBV11-3 and TRBJ2-2, the full variable domain reads EAGVVQSPRYKIIEKKQPVAFWCNPISGHNTLYWYLQNLGQGPELLIRYENEEAVDDSQLPKDRFSAERLKGVDSTLKIQPAELGDSAVYLCASSPRQGARGTGELFFGEGSRLTVL.

The chain recombines TRBV28 with TRBJ1-5; a possible D gene is TRBD1 (5 bases). The CDR3 consists of 17 residues. The V and J ends lost 1 base and 9 bases respectively, with 22 bases between them. Germline V gives CDR1 MDHEN, CDR2 SYDVKM. The CDR3 protein is CASSLSELRGKKWPQHF. Here the CDR3 DNA reads TGTGCCAGCAGTTTATCTGAATTGCGGGGGAAAAAATGGCCCCAGCATTTT.

The gene calls are TRBV18 and TRBJ2-7, with TRBD2 identical over 7 bases. The CDR3 sequence is 14 residues long. The J segment lost 5 bases and the V segment lost 3 bases, leaving 7 bases of the junction unmatched. CDR1 KGHSH and CDR2 LQKENI come from the germline V gene. The DNA of the CDR3 is TGTGCCAGCTCACCGGGACTACCTCCCGACGAGCAGTACTTC. This translates into CASSPGLPPDEQYF.

The chain is built from TRBV19 and TRBJ2-3, with D uncertain. The length of the CDR3 is 11 residues. Germline V gene lookup returns CDR1 LNHDA and CDR2 SQIVND (reference sequence). The V gene lost 3 bases and the J gene lost 6 bases, with 4 bases spanning the gap. CDR3 DNA sequence: TGTGCCAGTAGTATGCTGGATACGCAGTATTTT. It is translated as CASSMLDTQYF.

A single count supports this clone. The chain uses TRBV7-2 and TRBJ1-2; 8 bases line up with TRBD1. Germline trimming cut 5 bases from V and 3 bases from J; bases unmatched to any gene: 2. Germline-derived CDR1 and CDR2 are SGHTA and FQGNSA. The CDR3 totals 13 residues. In DNA, the CDR3 is TGTGCCAGCAGCCCGACAGGGGACTATGGCTACACCTTC. It specifies CASSPTGDYGYTF.

The gene calls are TRBV6-5 and TRBJ2-7; tentatively, D is TRBD2 (5 bases). Germline lookup yields CDR1 MNHEY and CDR2 SVGAGI. The V end was cut by 4 bases, the J end by 0 bases, with 13 bases between. CDR3 length: 15 amino acids. The CDR3 nucleotides read TGTGCCAGCAGTTGGGTACGGGGTAGCTCCTACGAGCAGTACTTC. Amino acids: CASSWVRGSSYEQYF.

The J gene is TRBJ2-3, the V gene TRBV7-8, with TRBD2 matching 12 bases. V shed 5 bases, J shed 0 bases, and the junction held 12 bases outside the gene matches. This CDR3 is 19 amino acids long. CDR1 and CDR2 (germline): SGHVS, FQNEAQ. CDR3 coding DNA: TGTGCCAGCAGCAATCCGACTAGCGGGAGTAGACCTAGCACAGATACGCAGTATTTT. Its protein is CASSNPTSGSRPSTDTQYF.

This clone was found once. The genes are TRBV10-3 and TRBJ2-2; the match to TRBD2 covers 12 bases. Germline CDR1 ENHRY, CDR2 SYGVKD. The CDR3 is 16 residues long. V gave up 6 bases and J gave up 5 bases; unmatched junction bases: 7. The CDR3 sequence is CAISETSGRGTGELFF. As DNA, the CDR3 is TGTGCCATCAGCGAGACTAGCGGGAGAGGAACCGGGGAGCTGTTTTTT.

This clone was found once. CDR3 nucleotides: TGTGCCAGCAGCTTAAACACCGGTAAAGCCGGGATTTTAACGGATACGCAGTATTTT. Translation gives CASSLNTGKAGILTDTQYF. The J gene is TRBJ2-3, the V gene TRBV11-2, with a possible D match to TRBD2 (5 bases). The CDR3 totals 19 residues. From germline, CDR1 is SGHAT and CDR2 FQNNGV. The V end was cut by 2 bases, the J end by 6 bases, with 27 bases between.

The chain combines TRBV7-3 with TRBJ2-1, with TRBD2 matching 9 bases. Germline assignment: CDR1 SGHTA and CDR2 FQGTGA. This CDR3 contains 16 residues. J was trimmed by 4 bases and V by 0 bases; bases with no gene match: 4. The CDR3 loop is CASSLTGREGYNEQFF. The CDR3 DNA follows: TGTGCCAGCAGCTTAACAGGGCGGGAGGGTTACAATGAGCAGTTCTTC.

This chain joins TRBV4-1 and TRBJ2-1; maybe TRBD1 (6 bases). The V end was cut by 2 bases, the J end by 8 bases, with 10 bases between. This CDR3 has 13 amino acids. Looked up from germline, CDR1 is MGHRA and CDR2 is YSYEKL. The CDR3 reads CASSQFQGYEQFF. In nucleotides, the CDR3 is TGCGCCAGCAGCCAATTTCAGGGGTATGAGCAGTTCTTC.

This rearrangement joins TRBV5-1 to TRBJ2-2; 8 positions match TRBD2. Germline trimming cut 1 base from V and 0 bases from J; bases unmatched to any gene: 2. The CDR3 spans 16 residues. The V gene's germline CDR1 is SGHRS and CDR2 YFSETQ. The CDR3 coding sequence is TGCGCCAGCAGCTTGACTAGCGGCGCGAACACCGGGGAGCTGTTTTTT. It codes for CASSLTSGANTGELFF.

The chain links TRBV19 to TRBJ2-2; D not certain. There are 14 residues in the CDR3. Trimming took 3 bases from V and 7 from J, leaving 12 bases between them. Per germline, CDR1 LNHDA and CDR2 SQIVND (reference sequence). CDR3 in amino acids: CASSMLSVIGELFF. DNA of the CDR3: TGTGCCAGTAGTATGTTGTCGGTGATCGGGGAGCTGTTTTTT.

The chain links TRBV5-5 to TRBJ2-5; D might be TRBD2 (6 bases). V lost 2 bases and J 6 bases, leaving 11 bases between the germline ends. This CDR3 has 13 residues. Germline values: CDR1 SGHKS, CDR2 YYEKEE (reference sequence). The CDR3 DNA follows: TGTGCCAGCAGCTTTGAGGAGGGCAAGACCCAGTACTTC. Its protein product is CASSFEEGKTQYF.

This chain joins TRBV15 and TRBJ2-1; D is perhaps TRBD1 or TRBD2 (6 bases each). Trimming took 6 bases from V and 5 from J, leaving 14 bases between them. The CDR3 is 14 residues long. The germline V gene encodes CDR1 LNHNV and CDR2 YYDKDF (reference sequence). CDR3 nucleotide sequence: TGTGCCACCAGTCCAACAGGGAGGAACAATGAGCAGTTCTTC. Encoded protein: CATSPTGRNNEQFF.

The rearrangement links TRBV7-9 to TRBJ1-2; D might be TRBD1 (5 bases). CDR3 length: 15 residues. Germline V lookup: CDR1 SEHNR, CDR2 FQNEAQ (reference sequence). Trimming pared 4 bases from V and 2 bases from J, leaving 14 bases between. The CDR3 spells CASSSKGGTNYGYTF. For the CDR3, the DNA is TGTGCCAGCAGCTCCAAGGGAGGGACGAACTATGGCTACACCTTC.